This is a list of T cell receptor beta chains from one sample in a study of CXCR3-negative and CXCR3-positive naive CD8 T cells. TCRdb reprocessed the 5' RACE reads and stores each CDR3 protein as one record, lacking DNA. This sample's table reports roughly 120,000 distinct CDR3 sequences. The specimen was naive CXCR3+ CD8+ T cells from blood. The receptors stem from a human donor in good health. Some clones in this sample may be carry-over from other donors' samples. Both conserved end residues are part of each CDR3.

J	V	CDR3
TRBJ2-7	TRBV2	CASTPGTPYEQYF
TRBJ2-7	TRBV7-3	CASSPLGGGYEQYF
TRBJ1-2	TRBV5-4	CASSSGQGEANYGYTF
TRBJ1-5	TRBV2	CASRRVGDQPQHF
TRBJ2-7	TRBV2	CASSDGRANEQYF
TRBJ2-1	TRBV2	CASSGGRGEQFF
TRBJ2-7	TRBV5-1	CASSLGTVGAGIHEQYF
TRBJ2-2	TRBV29-1	CSCSGGAGELFF
TRBJ2-3	TRBV29-1	CSVDSGYTDTQYF
TRBJ1-2	TRBV5-1	CASSSKGSPYGYTF
TRBJ2-5	TRBV7-9	CASDRGGRQETQYF
TRBJ2-1	TRBV20-1	CSASGQGAINEQFF
TRBJ2-4	TRBV7-9	CASSLRGENIQYF
TRBJ1-5	TRBV7-2	CASSLDTNQPQHF
TRBJ2-7	TRBV29-1	CSESTGKGEQYF
TRBJ2-3	TRBV12-3/TRBV12-4	CASSFEESTDTQYF
TRBJ2-1	TRBV10-2	CACGGSSYNEQFF
TRBJ2-2	TRBV7-9	CASSGGPATGELFF
TRBJ2-1	TRBV27	CASTTGASGYNEQFF
TRBJ2-7	TRBV7-9	CASSLAVGDRGNEQYF
TRBJ2-3	TRBV6-5	CASSYGQGGPDTQYF
TRBJ2-7	TRBV4-1	CASSQVPRTGVEQYF
TRBJ2-1	TRBV29-1	CSVDWGGEQFF
TRBJ1-1	TRBV5-1	CASSGMGENTEAFF
TRBJ1-1	TRBV2	CASEATGNTEAFF
TRBJ1-1	TRBV29-1	CSVEDQNEAFF
TRBJ2-1	TRBV9	CASSADREAFNEKFF
TRBJ2-5	TRBV9	CASSATSGEETQYF
TRBJ1-2	TRBV12-3/TRBV12-4	CASSSGTRGYTF
TRBJ2-7	TRBV20-1	CSAPVRGFLGEQYF
TRBJ2-5	TRBV7-9	CASSSAAGRTGETQYF
TRBJ1-1	TRBV6-5	CASSPYYTPTHTEAFF